This T cell receptor (beta chain) was identified during a study of blood T cell repertoires in COVID-19. As for the study in general: The United States, Italy and Spain provided the acute and convalescent COVID-19 samples. Sources were T cells, B-cell-depleted T cells, or PBMCs; the material itself was cDNA or gDNA.

The V gene lost 1 base and the J gene lost 3 bases, with 10 bases spanning the gap. This CDR3 is built from 14 residues. Per the germline V gene, CDR1 is LNHNV and CDR2 is YYDKDF (reference sequence). Per the original methods: Using reference gene primer amplification, nucleated cell counts were estimated. Here immunoSEQ multiplex PCR was the method, and the copy in TCRdb shows in-frame clones only, minus some. The V and J calls and clone size are taken from that table; D and trimming were inferred from the DNA. Of just over 95,000 clones listed, around 76% are singletons. J is TRBJ2-7 and V is TRBV15, with D perhaps TRBD2 (7 bases). The sequenced sample was peripheral blood. The sequence derives from a man at least 80 years old with acute or convalescent COVID-19. CDR3 nucleotides: TGTGCCACCAGCAGAGCGGGGGGCCTCTACGAGCAGTACTTC. This codes for CATSRAGGLYEQYF.